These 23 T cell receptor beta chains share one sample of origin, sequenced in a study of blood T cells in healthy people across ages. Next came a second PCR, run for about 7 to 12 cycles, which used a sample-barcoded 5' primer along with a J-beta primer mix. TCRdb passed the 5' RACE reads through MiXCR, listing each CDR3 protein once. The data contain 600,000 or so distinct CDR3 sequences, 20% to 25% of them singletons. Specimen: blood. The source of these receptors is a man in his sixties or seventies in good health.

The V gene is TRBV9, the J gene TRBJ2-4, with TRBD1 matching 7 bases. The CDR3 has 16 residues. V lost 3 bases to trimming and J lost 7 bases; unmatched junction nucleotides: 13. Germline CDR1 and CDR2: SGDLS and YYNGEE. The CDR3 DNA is TGTGCCAGCAGCGGACGCGAAACAGGGGTGAATAACATTCAGTACTTC. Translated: CASSGRETGVNNIQYF.

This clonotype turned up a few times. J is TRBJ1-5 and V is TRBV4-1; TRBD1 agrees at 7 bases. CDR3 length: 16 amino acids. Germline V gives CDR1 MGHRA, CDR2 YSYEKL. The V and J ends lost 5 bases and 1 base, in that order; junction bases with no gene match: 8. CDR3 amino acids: CASSDRQGLSNQPQHF. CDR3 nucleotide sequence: TGCGCCAGCAGCGACCGACAGGGCCTAAGCAATCAGCCCCAGCATTTT.

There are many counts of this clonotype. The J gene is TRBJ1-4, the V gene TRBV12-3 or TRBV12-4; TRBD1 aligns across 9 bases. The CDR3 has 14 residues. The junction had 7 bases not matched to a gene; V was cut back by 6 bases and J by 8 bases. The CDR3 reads CASRTTGGDEKLFF. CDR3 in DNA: TGTGCCAGCAGGACGACAGGGGGAGACGAAAAACTGTTTTTT.

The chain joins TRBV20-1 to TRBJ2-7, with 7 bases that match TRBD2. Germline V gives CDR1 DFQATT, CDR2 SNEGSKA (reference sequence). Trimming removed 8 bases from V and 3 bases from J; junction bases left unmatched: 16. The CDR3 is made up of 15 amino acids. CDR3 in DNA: TGCAGTTCCTTAACCGGGAGGCCTCCAGACTACGAGCAGTACTTC. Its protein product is CSSLTGRPPDYEQYF.

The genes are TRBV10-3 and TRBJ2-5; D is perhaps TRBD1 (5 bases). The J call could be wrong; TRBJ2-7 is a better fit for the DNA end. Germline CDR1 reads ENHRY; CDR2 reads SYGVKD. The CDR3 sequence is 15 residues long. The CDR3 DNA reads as TGTGCCATCAGTGAGTTAGTGGGGCCCCCCTACGAGCAGTACTTC. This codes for CAISELVGPPYEQYF.

The CDR3, as DNA: TGTGCCAGCAGTTTACAGGGGACCGACTACGAGCAGTACTTC. As protein: CASSLQGTDYEQYF. The rearrangement uses TRBV27 and TRBJ2-7; D is perhaps TRBD1 (6 bases). Germline loops: CDR1 MNHEY, CDR2 SMNVEV (reference sequence). V lost 2 bases to trimming and J lost 3 bases, with 11 bases between them. The CDR3 is made up of 14 amino acids.

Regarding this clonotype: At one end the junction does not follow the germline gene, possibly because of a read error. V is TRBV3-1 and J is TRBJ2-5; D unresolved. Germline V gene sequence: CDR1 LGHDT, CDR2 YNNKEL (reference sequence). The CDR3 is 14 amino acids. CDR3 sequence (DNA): TGTGCCGGCAGCCAAGGGCTGGGCCAAGAGACCCAGTACTTC. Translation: CAGSQGLGQETQYF.

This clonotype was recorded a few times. DNA of the CDR3: TGTGCCAGCAGCCAAGTCGGGACGGGGAACTATGGCTACACCTTC. As protein: CASSQVGTGNYGYTF. V is TRBV3-1 and J is TRBJ1-2, with D tentatively TRBD1 (5 bases). CDR3 size: 15 residues. V was pared by 1 base and J by 2 bases, with 11 bases between. CDR1 LGHDT and CDR2 YNNKEL come from the germline V gene (reference sequence).

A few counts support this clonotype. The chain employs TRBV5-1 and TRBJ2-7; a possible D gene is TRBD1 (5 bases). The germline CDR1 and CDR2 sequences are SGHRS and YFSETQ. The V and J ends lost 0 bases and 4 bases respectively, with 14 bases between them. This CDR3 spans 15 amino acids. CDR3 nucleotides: TGCGCCAGCAGCTTGGATCCAGGGTCTTTATACGAGCAGTACTTC. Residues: CASSLDPGSLYEQYF.

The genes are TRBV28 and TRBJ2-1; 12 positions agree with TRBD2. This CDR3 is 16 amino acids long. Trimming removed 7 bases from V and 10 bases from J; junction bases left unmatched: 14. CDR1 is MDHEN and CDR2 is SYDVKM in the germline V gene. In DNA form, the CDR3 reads TGTGCCAGCACCCAGGGGGGCGGACTAGCGGGATACGAGCAGTTCTTC. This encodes CASTQGGGLAGYEQFF.

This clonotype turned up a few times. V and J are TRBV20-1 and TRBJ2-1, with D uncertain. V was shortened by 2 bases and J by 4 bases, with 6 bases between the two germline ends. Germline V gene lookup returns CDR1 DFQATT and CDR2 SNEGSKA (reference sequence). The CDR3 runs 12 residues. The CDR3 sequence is CSARTIYNEQFF. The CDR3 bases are TGCAGTGCTAGAACTATATACAATGAGCAGTTCTTC.

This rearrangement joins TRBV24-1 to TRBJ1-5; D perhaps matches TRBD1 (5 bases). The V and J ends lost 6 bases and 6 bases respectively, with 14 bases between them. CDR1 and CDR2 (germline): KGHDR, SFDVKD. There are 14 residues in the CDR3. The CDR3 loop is CATSPGRASQPQHF. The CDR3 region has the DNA TGTGCCACCAGTCCAGGGAGGGCTTCTCAGCCCCAGCATTTT.

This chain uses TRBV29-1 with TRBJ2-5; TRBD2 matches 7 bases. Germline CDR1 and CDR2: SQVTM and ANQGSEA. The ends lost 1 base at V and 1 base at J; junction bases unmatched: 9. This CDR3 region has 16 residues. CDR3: CSVEASSGSIQETQYF. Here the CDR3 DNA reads TGCAGCGTTGAAGCATCTAGCGGATCTATCCAAGAGACCCAGTACTTC.

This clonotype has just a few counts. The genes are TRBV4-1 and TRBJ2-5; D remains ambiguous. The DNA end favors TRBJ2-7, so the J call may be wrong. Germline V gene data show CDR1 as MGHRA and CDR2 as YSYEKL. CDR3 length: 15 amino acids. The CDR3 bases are TGCGCCAGCAGCCAAGAGGGCAGTTATTCCTACGAGCAGTACTTC. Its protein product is CASSQEGSYSYEQYF.

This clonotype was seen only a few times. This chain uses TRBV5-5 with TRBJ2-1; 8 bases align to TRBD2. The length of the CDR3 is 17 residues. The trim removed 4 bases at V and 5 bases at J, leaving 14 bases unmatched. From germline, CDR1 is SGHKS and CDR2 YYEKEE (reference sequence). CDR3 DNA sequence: TGTGCCAGCAGCAAAAAGTTAGCGGGAACGGCCCACAATGAGCAGTTCTTC. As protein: CASSKKLAGTAHNEQFF.

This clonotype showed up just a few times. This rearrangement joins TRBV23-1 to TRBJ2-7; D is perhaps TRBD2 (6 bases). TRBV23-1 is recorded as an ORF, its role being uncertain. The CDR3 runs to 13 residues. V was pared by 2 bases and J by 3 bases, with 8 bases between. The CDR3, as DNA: TGCGCCAGCAGTCAACTAGCGTGCTACGAGCAGTACTTC. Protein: CASSQLACYEQYF.

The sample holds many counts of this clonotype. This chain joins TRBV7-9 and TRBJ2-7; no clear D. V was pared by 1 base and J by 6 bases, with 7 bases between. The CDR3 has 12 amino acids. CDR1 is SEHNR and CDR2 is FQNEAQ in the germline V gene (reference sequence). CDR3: CASSLGPSEQYF. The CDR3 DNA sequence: TGTGCCAGCAGCTTAGGGCCCTCCGAGCAGTACTTC.

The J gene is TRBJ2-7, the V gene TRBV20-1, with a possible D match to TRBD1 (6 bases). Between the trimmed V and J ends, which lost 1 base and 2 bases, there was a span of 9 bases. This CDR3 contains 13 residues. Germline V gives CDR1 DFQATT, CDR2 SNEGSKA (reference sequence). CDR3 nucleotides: TGCAGTGCTAGAGTTGGGGGCCCCTACGAGCAGTACTTC. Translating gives CSARVGGPYEQYF.

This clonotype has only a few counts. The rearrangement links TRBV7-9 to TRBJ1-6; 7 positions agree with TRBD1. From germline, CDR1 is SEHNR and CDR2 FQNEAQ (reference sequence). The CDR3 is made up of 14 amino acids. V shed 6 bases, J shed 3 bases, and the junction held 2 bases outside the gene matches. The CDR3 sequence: CASSNRGYNSPLHF. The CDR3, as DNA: TGTGCCAGCAGTAACAGGGGCTATAATTCACCCCTCCACTTT.

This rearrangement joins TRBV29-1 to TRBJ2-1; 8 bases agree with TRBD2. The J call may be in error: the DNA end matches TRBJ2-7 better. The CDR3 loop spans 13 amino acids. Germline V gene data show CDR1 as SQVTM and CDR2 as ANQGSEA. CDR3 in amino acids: CSVETLAGTEQYF. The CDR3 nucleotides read TGCAGCGTTGAAACGCTAGCGGGTACCGAGCAGTACTTC.

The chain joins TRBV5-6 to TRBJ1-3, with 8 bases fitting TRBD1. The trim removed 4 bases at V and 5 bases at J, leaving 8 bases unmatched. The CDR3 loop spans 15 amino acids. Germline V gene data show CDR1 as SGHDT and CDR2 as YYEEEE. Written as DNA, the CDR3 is TGTGCCAGCAGCCAAGCAGGGGGCGGCAGAAACACCATATATTTT. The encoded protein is CASSQAGGGRNTIYF.

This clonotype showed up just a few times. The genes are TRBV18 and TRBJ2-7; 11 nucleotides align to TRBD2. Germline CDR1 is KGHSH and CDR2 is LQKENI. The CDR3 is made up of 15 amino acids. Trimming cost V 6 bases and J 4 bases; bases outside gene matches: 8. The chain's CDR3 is CASSETSGGRYEQYF. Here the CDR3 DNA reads TGTGCCAGCTCGGAAACTAGCGGGGGACGTTACGAGCAGTACTTC.

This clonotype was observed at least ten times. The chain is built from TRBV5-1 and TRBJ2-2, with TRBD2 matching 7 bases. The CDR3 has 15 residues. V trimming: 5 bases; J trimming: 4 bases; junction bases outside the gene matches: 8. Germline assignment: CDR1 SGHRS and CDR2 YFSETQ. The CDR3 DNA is TGCGCCAGCAGATTGAGCGGGAAGAGCACCGGGGAGCTGTTTTTT. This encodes CASRLSGKSTGELFF.